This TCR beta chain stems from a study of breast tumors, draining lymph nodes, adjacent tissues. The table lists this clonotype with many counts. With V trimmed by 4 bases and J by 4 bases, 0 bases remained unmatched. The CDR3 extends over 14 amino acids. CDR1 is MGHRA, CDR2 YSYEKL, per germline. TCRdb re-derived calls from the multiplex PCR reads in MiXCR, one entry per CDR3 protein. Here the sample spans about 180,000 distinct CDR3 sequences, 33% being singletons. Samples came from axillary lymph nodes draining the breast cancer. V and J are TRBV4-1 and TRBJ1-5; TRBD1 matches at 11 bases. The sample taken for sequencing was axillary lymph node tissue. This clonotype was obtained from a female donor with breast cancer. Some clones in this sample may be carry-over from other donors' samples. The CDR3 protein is CASSRDRGNQPQHF. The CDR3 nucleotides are TGCGCCAGCAGCCGGGACAGGGGGAATCAGCCCCAGCATTTT.